The entry below describes one T cell receptor (beta chain). Its target is unknown. This sample was included in a study of cytomegalovirus exposure and HLA in healthy donors. Findings and limits, study-wide: Most TCR sequences were uncommon, yet certain public TCRs appeared in many donors. The study listed roughly 150 cytomegalovirus-associated TCR beta chains.

Vbeta (60) and Jbeta (13) primers were used in the PCR. Clones were sequenced by immunoSEQ multiplex PCR, and TCRdb holds only the in-frame ones, with some missing. The data contain about 160,000 clones, approximately 70% of them singletons. Germline CDR1 reads MNHNS; CDR2 reads SASEGT. Trimming shortened V by 5 bases and J by 5 bases, and 16 bases separated the two germline ends. This CDR3 is 14 amino acids long. Sample: PBMCs. This clonotype was sampled from a man in his forties or fifties in good health and CMV-seropositive. The genes are TRBV6-1 and TRBJ2-7; the D gene is possibly TRBD1 (6 bases). The chain's CDR3 is CASSSNRALDEQYF. CDR3 DNA sequence: TGTGCCAGCAGTTCAAACAGGGCTCTGGACGAGCAGTACTTC.